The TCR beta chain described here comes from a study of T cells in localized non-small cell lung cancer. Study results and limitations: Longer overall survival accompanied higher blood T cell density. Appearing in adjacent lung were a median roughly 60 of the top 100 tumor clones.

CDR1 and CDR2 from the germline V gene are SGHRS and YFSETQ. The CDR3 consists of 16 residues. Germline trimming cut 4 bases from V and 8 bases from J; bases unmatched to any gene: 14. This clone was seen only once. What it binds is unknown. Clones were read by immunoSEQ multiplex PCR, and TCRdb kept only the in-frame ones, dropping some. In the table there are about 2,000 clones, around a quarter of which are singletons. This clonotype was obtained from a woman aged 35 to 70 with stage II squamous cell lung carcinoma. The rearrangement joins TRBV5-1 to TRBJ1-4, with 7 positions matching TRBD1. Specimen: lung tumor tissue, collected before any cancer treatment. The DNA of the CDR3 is TGCGCCAGCAGCAGCCGGGACAGCCTCCGGGAGGAAAAACTGTTTTTT. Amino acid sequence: CASSSRDSLREEKLFF.